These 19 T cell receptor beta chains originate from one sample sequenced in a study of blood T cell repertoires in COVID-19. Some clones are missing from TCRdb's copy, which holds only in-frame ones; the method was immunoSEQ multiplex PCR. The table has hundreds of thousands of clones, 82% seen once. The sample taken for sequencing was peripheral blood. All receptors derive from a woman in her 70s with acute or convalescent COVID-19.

The CDR3 DNA is TGTGCCAGCAGCACCACCCGGGACAGTGGTTCCCTCCACTTT. Translated: CASSTTRDSGSLHF. J is TRBJ1-6 and V is TRBV6-1, with 7 nucleotides matching TRBD1. This CDR3 is built from 14 residues. The V gene's germline CDR1 is MNHNS and CDR2 SASEGT. The junction had 13 bases not matched to a gene; V was cut back by 6 bases and J by 14 bases.

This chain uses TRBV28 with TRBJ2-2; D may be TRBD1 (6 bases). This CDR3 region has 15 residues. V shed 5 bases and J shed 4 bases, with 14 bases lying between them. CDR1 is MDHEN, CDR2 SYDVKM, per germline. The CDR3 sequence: CASSPPGQRTGELFF. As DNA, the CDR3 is TGTGCCAGCAGTCCCCCGGGACAACGCACCGGGGAGCTGTTTTTT.

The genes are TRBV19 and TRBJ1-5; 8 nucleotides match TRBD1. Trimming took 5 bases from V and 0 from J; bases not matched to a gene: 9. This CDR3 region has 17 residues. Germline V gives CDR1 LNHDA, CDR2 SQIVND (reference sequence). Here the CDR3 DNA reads TGTGCCAGTAGTGGACAGGGAGGGTCAAATAGCAATCAGCCCCAGCATTTT. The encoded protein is CASSGQGGSNSNQPQHF.

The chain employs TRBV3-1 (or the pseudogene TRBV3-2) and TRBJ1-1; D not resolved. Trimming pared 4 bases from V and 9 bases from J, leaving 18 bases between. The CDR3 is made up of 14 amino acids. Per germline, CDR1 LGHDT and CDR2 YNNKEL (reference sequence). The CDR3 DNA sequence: TGTGCCAGCAGCCCCGGTGGAGGTCACTTTCAAGCTTTCTTT. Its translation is CASSPGGGHFQAFF.

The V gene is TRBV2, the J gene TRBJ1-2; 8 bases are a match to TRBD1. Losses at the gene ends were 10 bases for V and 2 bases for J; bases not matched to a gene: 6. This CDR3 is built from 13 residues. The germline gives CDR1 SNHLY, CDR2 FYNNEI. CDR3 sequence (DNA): TGTGCCACCTCGGACAGGGTAAACTATGGCTACACCTTC. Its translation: CATSDRVNYGYTF.

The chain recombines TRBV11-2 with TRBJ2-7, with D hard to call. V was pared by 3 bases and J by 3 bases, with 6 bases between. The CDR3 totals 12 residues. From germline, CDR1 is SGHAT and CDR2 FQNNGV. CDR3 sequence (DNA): TGTGCCAGCAGCTTCGAGAACTACGAGCAGTACTTC. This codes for CASSFENYEQYF.

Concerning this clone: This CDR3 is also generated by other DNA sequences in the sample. CDR3 loop: CASTPGQGYGYTF. The CDR3 coding sequence is TGTGCCAGCACCCCGGGACAGGGATATGGCTACACCTTC. The rearrangement uses TRBV6-5 and TRBJ1-2, with 9 bases fitting TRBD1. Germline trimming cut 7 bases from V and 5 bases from J; bases unmatched to any gene: 5. There are 13 residues in the CDR3. Germline CDR1 MNHEY, CDR2 SVGAGI.

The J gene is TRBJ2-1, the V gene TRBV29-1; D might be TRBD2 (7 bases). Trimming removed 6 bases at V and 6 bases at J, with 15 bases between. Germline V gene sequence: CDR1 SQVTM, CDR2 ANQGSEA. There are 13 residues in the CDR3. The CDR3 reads CSVPWGGPNEQFF. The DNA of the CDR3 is TGCAGCGTCCCTTGGGGGGGGCCCAATGAGCAGTTCTTC.

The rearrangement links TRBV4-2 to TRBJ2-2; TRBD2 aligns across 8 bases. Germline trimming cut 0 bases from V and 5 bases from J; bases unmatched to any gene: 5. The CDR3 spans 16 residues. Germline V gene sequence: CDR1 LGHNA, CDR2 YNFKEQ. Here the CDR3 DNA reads TGTGCCAGCAGCCAAGAAGGGACTAGAGGAACCGGGGAGCTGTTTTTT. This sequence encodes CASSQEGTRGTGELFF.

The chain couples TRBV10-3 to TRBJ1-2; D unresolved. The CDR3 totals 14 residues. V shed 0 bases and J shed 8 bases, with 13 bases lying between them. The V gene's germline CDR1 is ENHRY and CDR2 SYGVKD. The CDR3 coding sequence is TGTGCCATCAGTGAGTCTGAGGGAGCCTGGGGCTACACCTTC. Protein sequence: CAISESEGAWGYTF.

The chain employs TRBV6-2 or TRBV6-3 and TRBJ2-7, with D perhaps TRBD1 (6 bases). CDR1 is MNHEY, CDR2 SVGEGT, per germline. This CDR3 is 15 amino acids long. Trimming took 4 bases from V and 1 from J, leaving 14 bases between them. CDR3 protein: CASSSTGPVSYEQYF. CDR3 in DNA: TGTGCCAGCAGTTCAACAGGGCCGGTGTCCTACGAGCAGTACTTC.

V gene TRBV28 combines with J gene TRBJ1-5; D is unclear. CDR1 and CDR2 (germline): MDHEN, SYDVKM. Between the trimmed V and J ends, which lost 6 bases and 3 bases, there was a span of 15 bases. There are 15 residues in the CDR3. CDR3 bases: TGTGCCAGCAGCGAGGGCCAGGCGATCAATCAGCCCCAGCATTTT. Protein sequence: CASSEGQAINQPQHF.

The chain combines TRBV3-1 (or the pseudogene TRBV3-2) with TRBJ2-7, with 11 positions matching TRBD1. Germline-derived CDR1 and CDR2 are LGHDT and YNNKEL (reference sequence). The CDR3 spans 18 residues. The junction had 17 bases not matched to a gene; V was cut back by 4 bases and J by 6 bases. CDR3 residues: CASSPSRDRGGNGCEQYF. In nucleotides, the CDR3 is TGTGCCAGCAGCCCATCCCGGGACAGGGGGGGGAATGGTTGCGAGCAGTACTTC.

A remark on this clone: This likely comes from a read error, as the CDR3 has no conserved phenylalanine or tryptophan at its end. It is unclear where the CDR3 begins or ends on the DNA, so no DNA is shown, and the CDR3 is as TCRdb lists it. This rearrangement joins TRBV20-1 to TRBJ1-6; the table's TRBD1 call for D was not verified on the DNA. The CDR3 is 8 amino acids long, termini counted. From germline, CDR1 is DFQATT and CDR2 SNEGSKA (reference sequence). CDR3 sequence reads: CSAGQGLV.

CDR3 region: CASSPGLAAYSSYEQYF. The CDR3 nucleotides are TGTGCCAGCAGCCCGGGACTAGCGGCGTATAGCTCCTACGAGCAGTACTTC. The chain has TRBV3-1 (or the pseudogene TRBV3-2) and TRBJ2-7; 11 bases line up with TRBD2. The CDR3 length is 17 residues. The germline CDR1 and CDR2 sequences are LGHDT and YNNKEL (reference sequence). The trim removed 4 bases at V and 0 bases at J, leaving 8 bases unmatched.

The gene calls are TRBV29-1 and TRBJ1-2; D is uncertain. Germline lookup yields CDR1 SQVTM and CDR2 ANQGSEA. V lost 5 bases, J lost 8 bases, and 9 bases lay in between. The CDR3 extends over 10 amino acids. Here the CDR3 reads CSVTEAGYTF. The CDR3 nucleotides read TGCAGCGTTACTGAGGCGGGCTACACCTTC.

The CDR3 reads CASSYSSLVSYEQYF. The CDR3 DNA reads TGTGCCAGCAGTTACTCCTCCCTAGTCTCCTACGAGCAGTACTTC. This chain uses TRBV6-5 with TRBJ2-7; no clear D. Trimming cost V 0 bases and J 0 bases, with 9 bases left between them. Looked up from germline, CDR1 is MNHEY and CDR2 is SVGAGI. The CDR3 is made up of 15 amino acids.

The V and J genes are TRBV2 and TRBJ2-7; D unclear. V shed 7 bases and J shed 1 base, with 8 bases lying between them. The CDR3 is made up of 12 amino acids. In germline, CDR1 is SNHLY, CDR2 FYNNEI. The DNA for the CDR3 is TGTGCCAGCATGGGCAGTTCCTACGAGCAGTACTTC. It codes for CASMGSSYEQYF.

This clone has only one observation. The CDR3 DNA sequence: TGTGCCAGCAGTTACAGAGTCCGGTTGAATAATCAGCCCCAGCATTTT. It yields the protein CASSYRVRLNNQPQHF. The chain joins TRBV6-2 or TRBV6-3 to TRBJ1-5, with no clear D. Per the germline V gene, CDR1 is MNHEY and CDR2 is SVGEGT. V lost 2 bases and J lost 4, with 15 bases in between. The length of the CDR3 is 16 residues.